This record concerns one T cell receptor (beta chain) sequence. The sample originates from a study of shared clonotypes between healthy human individuals. Assay: immunoSEQ multiplex PCR; the TCRdb copy retains only in-frame clones and omits some. This sample carries over 1.4 million clones, approximately 97% of them seen once, and the ten largest clones take approximately 1%. Specimen: naive CD4+ T cells sorted from blood. The subset: CD45RA+ positively selected. This clonotype was sampled from a man aged 25 to 45 in good health.

DNA of the CDR3: TGTGCCAGCTCACCAGTTGGGGGCAGGCTAGCGAGCGGCGAGCTGTTTTTT. Protein sequence: CASSPVGGRLASGELFF. This chain joins TRBV18 and TRBJ2-2; D possibly matches TRBD1 or TRBD2 (6 bases each). This CDR3 comprises 17 residues. The V and J ends lost 2 bases and 11 bases respectively, with 24 bases between them. The germline V gene has CDR1 KGHSH and CDR2 LQKENI.